This TCR beta chain was recovered during a study of T-cell reconstitution after alpha-beta-depleted transplantation in children. This clonotype was counted a few times. What it binds is not known. General study results and limits: Several hundred rapidly expanded clones from non-depleted graft cells reportedly supplied alpha-beta T cells about two months post-transplant.

For TCRbeta, the library was prepared with unique molecular identifiers. A single record per CDR3 protein comes from TCRdb applying MiXCR to the PCR reads. Here the sample spans about 640,000 distinct CDR3 sequences, about an eighth being singletons. V lost 6 bases and J lost 0, with 20 bases in between. This CDR3 comprises 16 residues. Germline V gene sequence: CDR1 SQVTM, CDR2 ANQGSEA. This receptor was obtained from a male patient younger than 18 who had a stem cell transplant for acute myeloid leukemia, so the T cells may come from the graft donor. The chain has TRBV29-1 and TRBJ1-1, with D perhaps TRBD1 (5 bases). This specimen consisted of PBMCs, mostly from graft donor cells, obtained 360 days after TCRalphabeta/CD19-depleted stem cell transplant. The CDR3 DNA follows: TGCAGCGTCCAATCCCTTCGGGACCTCATGAACACTGAAGCTTTCTTT. This codes for CSVQSLRDLMNTEAFF.